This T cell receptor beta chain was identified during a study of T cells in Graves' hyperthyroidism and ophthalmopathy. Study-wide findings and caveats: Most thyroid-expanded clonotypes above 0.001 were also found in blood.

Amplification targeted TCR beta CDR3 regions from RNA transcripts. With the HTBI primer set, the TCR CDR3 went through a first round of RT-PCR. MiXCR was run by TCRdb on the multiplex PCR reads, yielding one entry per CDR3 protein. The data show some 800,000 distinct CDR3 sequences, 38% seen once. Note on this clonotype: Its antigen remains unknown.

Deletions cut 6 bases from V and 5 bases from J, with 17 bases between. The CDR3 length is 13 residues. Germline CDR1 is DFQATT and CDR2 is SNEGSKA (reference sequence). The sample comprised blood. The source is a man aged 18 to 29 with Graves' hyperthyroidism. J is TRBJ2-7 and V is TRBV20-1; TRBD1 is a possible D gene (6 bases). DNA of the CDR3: TGCAGTGCCCAACTCTTGGACAGCAACGAGCAGTACTTC. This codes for CSAQLLDSNEQYF.